Sequencing of this TCR beta chain was carried out in a study of blood T cell repertoires in COVID-19. Original methodology: By means of reference gene primer amplification, nucleated cell counts were estimated. Using immunoSEQ multiplex PCR, the repertoire was profiled, and TCRdb retains in-frame clones only, with some absent. V, J and clone size derive from that table, while D and trimming were established from the DNA sequence. The profile shows more than 200,000 clones, 85% to 90% of them singletons. Donors in Cohort 3 who had recovered were those with two negative PCRs, healthcare professional clearance, or resolution of their symptoms. The sequence came from a woman aged 45-59 years who had recovered from COVID-19. Material for sequencing was PBMCs or T cells enriched from blood (not recorded which).

The CDR3 sequence is CAWSQGGSLNIQYF. CDR3 in DNA: TGTGCCTGGAGTCAGGGAGGAAGCTTAAACATTCAGTACTTC. The chain links TRBV30 to TRBJ2-4; TRBD2 might be the D (6 bases). The CDR3 is 14 amino acids. From germline, CDR1 is GTSNPN and CDR2 SVGIG (reference sequence). Between the trimmed V and J ends, which lost 2 bases and 6 bases, there was a span of 14 bases. Drawing the rest from reference TRBV30 and TRBJ2-4, the complete variable domain is SQTIHQWPATLVQPVGSPLSLECTVEGTSNPNLYWYRQAAGRGLQLLFYSVGIGQISSEVPQNLSASRPQDRQFILSSKKLLLSDSGFYLCAWSQGGSLNIQYFGAGTRLSVL.